This T cell receptor (beta chain) is from a study of blood T cell repertoires in COVID-19. The assay was immunoSEQ multiplex PCR, and TCRdb's table has in-frame clones only and misses some. The sample holds about 95,000 clones, less than 85% seen once. CDR3 length: 15 amino acids. Trimming removed 1 base from V and 5 bases from J; junction bases left unmatched: 7. Germline loops: CDR1 SGHKS, CDR2 YYEKEE (reference sequence). Sequenced: peripheral blood. This receptor was taken from a human donor in a cohort sampled during active COVID-19. The chain joins TRBV5-5 to TRBJ2-5, with 8 bases aligning to TRBD1. CDR3 bases: TGTGCCAGCAGCTTGCCCTCAGGGGGCGCGGAGACCCAGTACTTC. It yields the protein CASSLPSGGAETQYF.